Included here is one T cell receptor (beta chain) sequence, with context. Trimming shortened V by 2 bases and J by 4 bases, and 14 bases separated the two germline ends. The CDR3 is made up of 15 amino acids. The V gene's germline CDR1 is MNHNY and CDR2 SVGAGI (reference sequence). This specimen belongs to a study of blood T cell repertoires in COVID-19. Study-wide context: The United States, Italy and Spain were the sources of the acute and convalescent COVID-19 samples. T cells, B-cell-depleted T cells, or PBMCs provided the cDNA or gDNA that served as material.

Clones were sequenced by immunoSEQ multiplex PCR, and TCRdb holds only the in-frame ones, with some missing. The sample shows roughly 280,000 clones, more than 70% of them seen only once. The chain joins TRBV6-6 to TRBJ1-1; D perhaps matches TRBD1 (5 bases). The sample was peripheral blood. The clonotype originates from a young woman with COVID-19, enrolled during active disease. The CDR3 reads CASSYLPGPSTEAFF. The CDR3 nucleotides read TGTGCCAGCAGTTACCTCCCAGGGCCGAGCACTGAAGCTTTCTTT.